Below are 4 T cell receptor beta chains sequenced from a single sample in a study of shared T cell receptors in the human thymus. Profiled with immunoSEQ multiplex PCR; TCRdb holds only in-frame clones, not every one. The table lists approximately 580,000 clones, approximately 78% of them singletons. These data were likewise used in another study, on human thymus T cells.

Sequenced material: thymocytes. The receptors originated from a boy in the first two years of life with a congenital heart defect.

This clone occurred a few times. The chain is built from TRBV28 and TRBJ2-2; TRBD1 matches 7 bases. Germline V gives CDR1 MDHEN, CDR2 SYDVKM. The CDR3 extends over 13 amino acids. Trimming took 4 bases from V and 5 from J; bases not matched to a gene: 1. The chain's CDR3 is CASSYRGTGELFF. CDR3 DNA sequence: TGTGCCAGCAGTTACAGGGGTACCGGGGAGCTGTTTTTT.

CDR3 coding DNA: TGTGCCACCACTGGCGGAGGAGGCCCCTCCTACGAGCAGTACTTC. It translates to CATTGGGGPSYEQYF. The chain couples TRBV5-4 to TRBJ2-7, with D possibly being TRBD2 (5 bases). From germline, CDR1 is SGHNT and CDR2 YYREEE (reference sequence). This CDR3 contains 15 residues. V gave up 9 bases and J gave up 0 bases, with 19 bases separating them.

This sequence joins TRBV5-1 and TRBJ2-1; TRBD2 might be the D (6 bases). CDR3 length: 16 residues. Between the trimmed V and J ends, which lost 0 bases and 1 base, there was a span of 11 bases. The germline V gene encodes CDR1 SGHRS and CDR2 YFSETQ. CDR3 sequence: CASSLDRGNSYNEQFF. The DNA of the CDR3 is TGCGCCAGCAGCTTGGACCGGGGGAATTCCTACAATGAGCAGTTCTTC. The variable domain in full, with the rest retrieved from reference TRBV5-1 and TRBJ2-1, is KAGVTQTPRYLIKTRGQQVTLSCSPISGHRSVSWYQQTPGQGLQFLFEYFSETQRNKGNFPGRFSGRQFSNSRSEMNVSTLELGDSALYLCASSLDRGNSYNEQFFGPGTRLTVL.

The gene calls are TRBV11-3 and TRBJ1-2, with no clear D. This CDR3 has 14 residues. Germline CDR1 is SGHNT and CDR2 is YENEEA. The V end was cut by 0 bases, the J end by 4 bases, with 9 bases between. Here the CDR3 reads CASSLEMSGYGYTF. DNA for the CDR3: TGTGCCAGCAGCTTAGAGATGAGTGGCTATGGCTACACCTTC. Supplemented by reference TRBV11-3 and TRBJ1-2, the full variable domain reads EAGVVQSPRYKIIEKKQPVAFWCNPISGHNTLYWYLQNLGQGPELLIRYENEEAVDDSQLPKDRFSAERLKGVDSTLKIQPAELGDSAVYLCASSLEMSGYGYTFGSGTRLTVV.